Included here is one T cell receptor (beta chain) sequence, with context. The specificity of this receptor is unknown. No quality values exist for individual bases; no much larger clone is one base distant. This sample was taken from a study of blood T cells in healthy people across ages (dated by TCRdb to 2015 to 2017). Describing the broader study: In model experiments, roughly one uniquely barcoded TCR beta cDNA molecule per two T cells was captured by template switching. Using deep sequencing normalized with unique cDNA molecular identifiers, the study measured how TCR beta repertoire diversity changes with age. The donors were divided into four age groups: young (average approximately 15 years), middle-aged (almost 40), aged (under 70) and long-lived (approximately 74). The study analyzed two additional independent replicas of 1 million unique cDNA reads from the same blood draw for two donors, one aged 18 to 29 and one aged 80 or older.

The donors were a few dozen Caucasian individuals from Russia, aged roughly 6 to 90 years, who were systemically healthy. Each donor gave 9 to 10 milliliters of peripheral blood, collected into EDTA-treated Vacutainer tubes. Ficoll-Paque density-gradient centrifugation was used to isolate PBMCs, with at least 7 million obtained per sample. Trizol reagent was used to extract total RNA from PBMCs, with at least 6 micrograms per sample. For every donor, flow cytometry on a PBMC aliquot measured the percentage of naive CD45RAhigh/CD27high T cells. On the study overall, not on this receptor specifically: There was a strong correlation between observed TCR beta diversity and the percentage of naive T cells measured by flow cytometry. As age increased, observed TCR beta diversity per million T cells dropped in a roughly linear way, and a significant reduction was already evident by age 40. Donor CMV infection status was unknown, potentially confounding age-related changes in expanded clonotypes. Conclusive comparison of naive and antigen-experienced compartments was prevented by the profiling of bulk unsorted PBMCs. Compared with the aged group, more naive CD4+ T cells, fewer expanded clones and increased TCR diversity were shown by the long-lived group, suggesting age selection. Estimates of total diversity based on one million sequenced T cells were regarded as lower bounds and as underestimates.

To prepare the library, 5' RACE was applied. Sequencer: Illumina HiSeq 2500. A second roughly 7 to 11 cycle PCR used a sample-barcoded 5' primer and a J-beta primer mix. Each TCR beta cDNA molecule received a unique molecular identifier from a template-switch 5' adaptor carrying 12 random nucleotides. Each sample yielded at least 3 million CDR3-containing paired-end reads. The Mint cDNA synthesis kit, primed by a TRBC-specific oligonucleotide, was used to synthesize first-strand cDNA from all RNA. Following uracil-DNA glycosylase treatment, a first 18-cycle PCR with universal primers M1SS and BC2_uni_R was performed on all cDNA. The original pipeline was this. Each sample was normalized by randomly selecting 1 million high-quality reads, each carrying a distinct molecular identifier. Instead of being binned into consensus sequences, reads with shared molecular identifiers were discarded. MiTCR, with a Q25 quality threshold and the strictest error-elimination algorithm, was used for CDR3 identification, clonotype clustering and error correction. Lower-bound total TCR beta diversity was estimated with a nonparametric unseen species model using Euler transformation. TCRdb passed the public sequencing reads through fastp at Q25 and MiXCR, retaining productive beta sequences. Merged by CDR3 protein, the rows form single entries marked with the most common genes and DNA. TCRdb's processing, not the authors', yielded these V and J calls. The sample includes fewer than 1,200,000 distinct CDR3 sequences, with approximately 25% observed a single time. The ten top clones hold less than 0.75% of the sample.

The CDR3 sequence holds 13 residues, the cysteine and phenylalanine included. CDR3 DNA only is kept here, 39 bases in frame from base 1. According to the germline V gene (reference sequence), CDR1 reads DFQATT and CDR2 reads SNEGSKA. V and J lose 4 bases and 6 bases, and a span of 15 bases separates them. These data were also reused for a study on T cells of mothers and their children. As that second study puts it: Nine systemically healthy Caucasian individuals served as donors, namely three mothers together with their six children. cDNA synthesis used all of the extracted RNA, with around 1.4 ug of RNA in each 15 ul reaction. Sample barcodes and 2-4 random nucleotides were added via the M1S primer in the second PCR. Over 9.5 million TCR beta CDR3 reads were obtained for each mother, and 2.5 million to 3 million reads were obtained for each child. Thymic selection similarly shapes TCR recombination output in related and unrelated pairs, with minor effect from inherited differences. Normalized repertoire overlap was always found to be slightly, but never significantly, higher in related mother-child pairs than in unrelated mother-child pairs. No persistent microchimeric T cell clones were detected, at a sensitivity of approximately 90 clones per million clonotypes. Deep NGS was used in the study to compare the TCR beta repertoires of mothers and children and to look for features that separate related mother-child pairs from unrelated individuals. On average, the children were roughly 10 +/- 4 years old, while the mothers were approximately 40 +/- 4 years old. After adapters were ligated using NEBNext reagents, the libraries underwent 100+100 nt paired-end sequencing on an Illumina HiSeq 2000. To avoid cross-contamination, the mother libraries and the child libraries were prepared a month apart and sequenced in separate runs. For each donor, somewhere between about 450,000 and 2,100,000 distinct TCR beta clonotypes were identified. Naive TCR beta clonotypes were estimated from low-frequency clonotypes matched to each donor's FACS-determined naive share, without sorting.

This sequence uses TRBV20-1 and TRBJ2-5; the D segment cannot be called with confidence. This receptor was identified in a girl aged 2 to 10 in good health. The specimen sequenced was blood. The nucleotide sequence is TGCAGTGCTATACTCTTGAAGGGAAAGACCCAGTACTTC. It translates as CSAILLKGKTQYF.